This TCR beta chain was identified during a study of blood T cell repertoires in COVID-19. This table comes from immunoSEQ multiplex PCR, and its TCRdb copy is limited to in-frame clones, with some not included. Of a few hundred thousand clones in the sample, around 85% are singletons; the top ten hold roughly 20%. This clone was observed a single time. Assignment of participants to cohorts was predicated upon participant-reported clinical history. CDR1 and CDR2 (germline): DFQATT, SNEGSKA (reference sequence). The CDR3 runs to 11 residues. Trimming removed 0 bases at V and 8 bases at J, with 7 bases between.

This sequence joins TRBV20-1 and TRBJ1-1; no clear D. This receptor was identified in a man aged 35 to 55 who had recovered from COVID-19. The sequencing input was PBMCs or T cells enriched from blood (not recorded which). The chain's CDR3 is CSARDPTEAFF. The DNA for the CDR3 is TGCAGTGCTAGAGATCCCACAGAAGCTTTCTTT.